Below are 22 T cell receptor beta chains sequenced from a single sample in a study of T-cell memory formation after mild COVID-19. In TCRdb, the 5' RACE reads were re-called with MiXCR into one record per CDR3 protein. Among under 700,000 distinct CDR3 sequences listed, about 20% were seen once. Material: PBMCs or a T cell subset sorted from them (not recorded which). These receptors came from an adult woman who had mild COVID-19 (a few samples of this study predate the infection). Cell type and time point are not known.

This clonotype has a count of ten or more. The rearrangement uses TRBV3-1 and TRBJ2-5, with 7 positions matching TRBD2. The trim removed 4 bases at V and 0 bases at J, leaving 17 bases unmatched. CDR1 is LGHDT, CDR2 YNNKEL, per germline (reference sequence). This CDR3 spans 19 amino acids. This CDR3 reads CASSRSPQTSRYYQETQYF. As DNA, the CDR3 is TGTGCCAGCAGCCGCAGTCCTCAGACTAGCCGATATTACCAAGAGACCCAGTACTTC.

J is TRBJ2-7 and V is TRBV2, with D tentatively TRBD2 (7 bases). Looked up from germline, CDR1 is SNHLY and CDR2 is FYNNEI. V shed 2 bases and J shed 7 bases, with 15 bases lying between them. This CDR3 region has 14 residues. In DNA, the CDR3 is TGTGCCAGCAGTGAAATCTTAGGGGGGGTTGAGCAGTACTTC. It codes for CASSEILGGVEQYF.

The rearrangement links TRBV6-1 to TRBJ2-3; D unresolved. The V and J ends lost 4 bases and 10 bases respectively, with 15 bases between them. The germline gives CDR1 MNHNS, CDR2 SASEGT. The CDR3 length is 13 residues. CDR3 amino acids: CASSGGLPSAQYF. The CDR3 coding sequence is TGTGCCAGCAGTGGCGGCCTCCCTTCTGCGCAGTATTTT.

The V gene is TRBV24-1, the J gene TRBJ1-2; D is perhaps TRBD1 (6 bases). V was clipped by 2 bases and J by 8 bases, with 14 bases between them. Germline values: CDR1 KGHDR, CDR2 SFDVKD. The CDR3 runs to 14 residues. CDR3 DNA: TGTGCCACCAGTGATTCTGGACAGTTAAACGGCTACACCTTC. The encoded protein is CATSDSGQLNGYTF.

This clonotype was seen a few times. The rearrangement joins TRBV7-6 to TRBJ1-1; 7 positions match TRBD1. The CDR3 is 14 residues long. Germline values: CDR1 SGHVS, CDR2 FNYEAQ. J was trimmed by 0 bases and V by 5 bases; bases with no gene match: 3. In DNA form, the CDR3 reads TGTGCCAGCAGCCAGGGGGAAATGAACACTGAAGCTTTCTTT. Amino acids: CASSQGEMNTEAFF.

This chain connects TRBV4-2 to TRBJ2-5; D might be TRBD2 (7 bases). The CDR3 is 16 residues long. V was clipped by 0 bases and J by 5 bases, with 16 bases between them. Germline V CDR1 and CDR2: LGHNA, YNFKEQ. Here the CDR3 DNA reads TGTGCCAGCAGCCAAGAGTTCCGGGGGGCCGGGGAGACCCAGTACTTC. Its protein product is CASSQEFRGAGETQYF.

The chain carries TRBV25-1 and TRBJ2-7, with 13 bases identical to TRBD2. The CDR3 spans 18 residues. Germline-derived CDR1 and CDR2 are MGHDK and SYGVNS. Germline trimming cut 0 bases from V and 3 bases from J; bases unmatched to any gene: 8. CDR3 protein: CASSEYTLAGGPRYEQYF. The CDR3 nucleotides read TGTGCCAGCAGTGAATATACACTAGCGGGAGGGCCCCGCTACGAGCAGTACTTC.

Only a few counts were recorded for this clonotype. The chain links TRBV24-1 to TRBJ1-1, with D unresolved. V was cut by 2 bases and J by 0 bases, with 9 bases left in between. Germline loops: CDR1 KGHDR, CDR2 SFDVKD. The CDR3 runs to 15 residues. The CDR3 reads CATSDSAGLNTEAFF. The CDR3, as DNA: TGTGCCACCAGTGATTCGGCAGGTCTGAACACTGAAGCTTTCTTT.

The chain carries TRBV19 and TRBJ1-2, with D possibly TRBD1 on 6 matching bases. The V and J ends lost 5 bases and 6 bases respectively, with 13 bases between them. CDR3 length: 13 residues. Germline CDR1 reads LNHDA; CDR2 reads SQIVND (reference sequence). The CDR3 sequence: CASSVLQGNGYTF. The CDR3 DNA sequence: TGTGCCAGTAGTGTGCTACAGGGTAATGGCTACACCTTC.

The rearrangement joins TRBV7-9 to TRBJ2-5; 11 bases are a match to TRBD2. Germline loops: CDR1 SEHNR, CDR2 FQNEAQ (reference sequence). Unmatched junction bases numbered 15, after V lost 6 bases and J lost 6 bases. This CDR3 is 17 amino acids long. CDR3 in DNA: TGTGCCAGCAGTCAGGCCCAGACCGGGACTAGCGGTCAGACCCAGTACTTC. It encodes CASSQAQTGTSGQTQYF. Full variable domain (rest looked up from reference TRBV7-9 and TRBJ2-5): DTGVSQNPRHKITKRGQNVTFRCDPISEHNRLYWYRQTLGQGPEFLTYFQNEAQLEKSRLLSDRFSAERPKGSFSTLEIQRTEQGDSAMYLCASSQAQTGTSGQTQYFGPGTRLLVL.

This clonotype was picked up a small number of times. The J gene is TRBJ2-7, the V gene TRBV5-1; TRBD2 matches 13 bases. CDR1 and CDR2 (germline): SGHRS, YFSETQ. CDR3 length: 20 residues. V shed 2 bases and J 2 bases; nucleotides not matched to a gene: 16. In DNA form, the CDR3 reads TGCGCCAGCAGCTTTAGGCACCCCGGGACTAGCGGGGATCCGCCCTACGAGCAGTACTTC. This translates into CASSFRHPGTSGDPPYEQYF.

The chain has TRBV29-1 and TRBJ2-1; 12 bases fit TRBD2. Germline-derived CDR1 and CDR2 are SQVTM and ANQGSEA. The CDR3 consists of 15 residues. V gave up 5 bases and J gave up 7 bases; unmatched junction bases: 9. The CDR3 nucleotides are TGCAGCGTTACCCCTAGCGGGAGGGCCGGAAATGAGCAGTTCTTC. It translates to CSVTPSGRAGNEQFF.

This clonotype was seen a few times. The chain has TRBV27 and TRBJ2-1; 7 nucleotides agree with TRBD1. The CDR3 totals 21 residues. The ends lost 0 bases at V and 4 bases at J; junction bases unmatched: 21. Germline V lookup: CDR1 MNHEY, CDR2 SMNVEV (reference sequence). This CDR3 reads CASSLSGTGTEVLGVYNEQFF. The CDR3, as DNA: TGTGCCAGCAGTTTATCGGGGACCGGGACAGAGGTTTTGGGGGTTTACAATGAGCAGTTCTTC.

This clonotype was counted only a few times. The chain joins TRBV5-1 to TRBJ2-3; D might be TRBD2 (5 bases). Germline V lookup: CDR1 SGHRS, CDR2 YFSETQ. This CDR3 spans 14 amino acids. V was cut by 2 bases and J by 6 bases, with 13 bases left in between. The CDR3 spells CASSFAGMGDTQYF. The CDR3 DNA follows: TGCGCCAGCAGCTTCGCCGGGATGGGGGATACGCAGTATTTT.

This clonotype has a handful of counts. The CDR3 loop reads CASSSLSGRGTDTQYF. As DNA, the CDR3 is TGTGCCAGCAGCTCCCTTAGCGGGAGAGGAACAGATACGCAGTATTTT. The chain links TRBV9 to TRBJ2-3; 9 positions match TRBD2. V trimming: 4 bases; J trimming: 3 bases; junction bases outside the gene matches: 9. CDR1 and CDR2 (germline): SGDLS, YYNGEE. This CDR3 contains 16 residues.

This clonotype was detected only once. The genes are TRBV5-1 and TRBJ1-1; D might be TRBD1 (6 bases). V was clipped by 3 bases and J by 1 base, with 13 bases between them. Germline V gene lookup returns CDR1 SGHRS and CDR2 YFSETQ. This CDR3 has 15 residues. CDR3 protein: CASSYSGTKNTEAFF. The DNA of the CDR3 is TGCGCCAGCAGCTACTCCGGGACAAAGAACACTGAAGCTTTCTTT.

The chain combines TRBV28 with TRBJ2-7; 12 nucleotides match TRBD2. The CDR3 spans 15 residues. Germline loops: CDR1 MDHEN, CDR2 SYDVKM. The V and J ends lost 6 bases and 3 bases, in that order; junction bases with no gene match: 6. The CDR3 sequence: CASRHRTSGIYEQYF. The CDR3 nucleotides are TGTGCCAGCAGACATAGGACTAGCGGGATCTACGAGCAGTACTTC.

This chain connects TRBV12-3 or TRBV12-4 to TRBJ2-3; possibly TRBD1 for D (6 bases). Trimming stripped 3 bases from V and 1 base from J, with 20 bases between. The CDR3 is 18 amino acids. CDR3 nucleotide sequence: TGTGCCAGCAGTTTTAATTGGGCGAGCGGACAGCGCACAGATACGCAGTATTTT. Its translation: CASSFNWASGQRTDTQYF.

This clonotype was seen ten or more times. The V call is TRBV27, the J call TRBJ2-7; D ambiguous. The V and J ends lost 2 bases and 3 bases respectively, with 14 bases between them. This CDR3 contains 15 residues. CDR1 and CDR2 (germline): MNHEY, SMNVEV (reference sequence). The CDR3 nucleotides are TGTGCCAGCAGTTTAAAGGGCAGCCGATTCTACGAGCAGTACTTC. This translates into CASSLKGSRFYEQYF.

The rearrangement links TRBV2 to TRBJ2-1; 8 bases line up with TRBD1. V was clipped by 7 bases and J by 2 bases; unmatched bases: 4. The germline V gene encodes CDR1 SNHLY and CDR2 FYNNEI. The CDR3 spans 14 residues. CDR3 nucleotides: TGTGCCAGCAACCCGGGACAGGCCTACAATGAGCAGTTCTTC. Translation: CASNPGQAYNEQFF.

The gene calls are TRBV15 and TRBJ2-1; D remains unclear. CDR1 and CDR2 from the germline V gene are LNHNV and YYDKDF (reference sequence). The CDR3 length is 11 residues. V dropped 5 bases and J dropped 7 bases, with 6 bases sitting between them. CDR3 region: CATSRVNEQFF. CDR3 coding DNA: TGTGCCACCAGCCGAGTTAATGAGCAGTTCTTC. The full variable domain, rest sourced from reference TRBV15 and TRBJ2-1, is DAMVIQNPRYQVTQFGKPVTLSCSQTLNHNVMYWYQQKSSQAPKLLFHYYDKDFNNEADTPDNFQSRRPNTSFCFLDIRSPGLGDTAMYLCATSRVNEQFFGPGTRLTVL.

The chain couples TRBV5-1 to TRBJ2-7; D remains unclear. V was clipped by 1 base and J by 1 base, with 9 bases between them. CDR3 length: 14 residues. Germline CDR1 reads SGHRS; CDR2 reads YFSETQ. DNA of the CDR3: TGCGCCAGCAGCTTGCGCGATATTTCCTACGAGCAGTACTTC. Amino acids: CASSLRDISYEQYF.